The clone carrying this TCR beta chain was counted a single time. Authors' data handling: Amplification of reference gene primers provided the estimated nucleated cell counts. Only in-frame clones appear in the TCRdb table, and some are missing; sequencing was by immunoSEQ multiplex PCR. That table is the source of V, J and clone size, and D and trimming were worked out from the DNA. The table records 50,000 to 65,000 clones, approximately 81% of them present only once. This entry belongs to a study of blood T cell repertoires in COVID-19. The wider study: T cells, B-cell-depleted T cells, or PBMCs provided the cDNA or gDNA that served as material.

Germline assignment: CDR1 SGHNT and CDR2 YYREEE (reference sequence). V was cut by 2 bases and J by 5 bases, with 19 bases left in between. This CDR3 spans 16 amino acids. Seattle participants joined during active infection and were tracked over time. Material for sequencing was peripheral blood. This receptor was identified in a man between 60 and 70 years old with COVID-19, enrolled during active disease. The chain links TRBV5-4 to TRBJ2-5; a possible D gene is TRBD2 (6 bases). The CDR3 sequence is CASSFIDQGGGETQYF. The CDR3 region has the DNA TGTGCCAGCAGCTTTATTGATCAGGGAGGAGGGGAGACCCAGTACTTC.